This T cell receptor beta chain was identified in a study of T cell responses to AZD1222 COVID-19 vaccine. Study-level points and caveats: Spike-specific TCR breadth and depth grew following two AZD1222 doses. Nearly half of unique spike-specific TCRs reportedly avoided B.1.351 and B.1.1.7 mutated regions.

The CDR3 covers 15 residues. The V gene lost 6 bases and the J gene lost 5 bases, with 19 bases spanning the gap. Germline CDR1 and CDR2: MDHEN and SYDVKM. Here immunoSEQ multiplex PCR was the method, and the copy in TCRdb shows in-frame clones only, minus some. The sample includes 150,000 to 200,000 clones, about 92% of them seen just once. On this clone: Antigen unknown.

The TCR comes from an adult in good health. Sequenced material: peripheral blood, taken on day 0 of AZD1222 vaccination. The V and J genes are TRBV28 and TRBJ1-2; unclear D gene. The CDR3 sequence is CASRDHLWAQYGYTF. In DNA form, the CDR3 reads TGTGCCAGCAGGGACCACTTGTGGGCACAGTATGGCTACACCTTC.